The 2 T cell receptor beta chains below come from one sample, sequenced in a study of cytomegalovirus exposure and HLA in healthy donors. This table comes from immunoSEQ multiplex PCR, and its TCRdb copy is limited to in-frame clones, with some not included. Among 200,000 to 250,000 clones listed, less than 85% were seen once. The specimen was PBMCs. The origin of the receptors is a woman younger than 30 in good health and CMV-seronegative.

The rearrangement joins TRBV4-1 to TRBJ2-7; D uncertain. Germline-derived CDR1 and CDR2 are MGHRA and YSYEKL. The germline V and J ends were trimmed by 8 bases and 0 bases, with 14 bases remaining between them. This CDR3 is built from 14 residues. The chain's CDR3 is CASSPFGYSYEQYF. The CDR3 DNA is TGCGCCAGCTCTCCCTTTGGTTACTCCTACGAGCAGTACTTC.

The genes are TRBV4-1 and TRBJ1-2; 7 nucleotides agree with TRBD1. V was pared by 3 bases and J by 4 bases, with 14 bases of the junction left unmatched. CDR1 is MGHRA and CDR2 is YSYEKL in the germline V gene. This CDR3 has 17 residues. CDR3: CASSQNPGTASTYGYTF. The CDR3 bases are TGCGCCAGCAGCCAGAATCCAGGGACAGCCTCCACCTATGGCTACACCTTC.